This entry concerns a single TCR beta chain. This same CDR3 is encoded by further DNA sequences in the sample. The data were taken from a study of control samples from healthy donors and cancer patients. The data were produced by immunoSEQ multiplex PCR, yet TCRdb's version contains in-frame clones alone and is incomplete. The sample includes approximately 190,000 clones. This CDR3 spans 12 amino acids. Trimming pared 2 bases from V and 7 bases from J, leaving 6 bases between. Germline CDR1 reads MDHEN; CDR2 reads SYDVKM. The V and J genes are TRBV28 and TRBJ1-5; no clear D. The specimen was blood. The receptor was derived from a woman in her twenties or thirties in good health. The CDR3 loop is CASSLLGQPQHF. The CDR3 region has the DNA TGTGCCAGCAGTTTACTGGGCCAGCCCCAGCATTTT.